This T cell receptor beta chain was sequenced for a study of cytomegalovirus exposure and HLA in healthy donors. Germline loops: CDR1 MNHNY, CDR2 SVGAGI (reference sequence). Trimming took 6 bases from V and 0 from J; bases not matched to a gene: 8. The CDR3 totals 15 residues. Researchers ran the PCR with 60 Vbeta and 13 Jbeta primers. In the original workflow: Later, 65 million to 85 million unique TCR beta chains were counted in an analysis, and roughly 10 million of them were shared. TCRdb's copy holds only in-frame clones and misses some; the assay was immunoSEQ multiplex PCR. The V and J calls and clone size were taken over from that table, and D and trimming were inferred from the DNA. The sample includes under 200,000 clones, 68% of them seen just once. This clone has more than one count but fewer than ten. Its antigen is unknown. Findings and limits, study-wide: Researchers counted 164 TCR beta chains as cytomegalovirus-associated. Later analysis found that TCR beta chains associated with HLA were more clonally expanded than other, equally common chains. Cytomegalovirus status was reportedly diagnosed by the classifier with high specificity and sensitivity.

Sequenced sample: PBMCs. The clonotype originates from a woman aged 40 to 50 in good health and CMV-seropositive. The gene calls are TRBV6-6 and TRBJ2-7, with TRBD1 identical over 7 bases. The CDR3 is CASRDGQVNSYEQYF. The CDR3 DNA is TGTGCCAGCAGGGACGGACAGGTTAACTCCTACGAGCAGTACTTC.